This TCR beta chain was sequenced in a study of T cell repertoires in cytomegalovirus infection (dated by TCRdb to the late 2010s). Regarding the study in general: Donor HLA type was relevant to the analysis, as public TCR beta signatures indicated carriage of CMV infection together with the matching HLA type. The investigation overall reported the following: Carriers of CMV infection plus the relevant HLA type were discriminated by the cumulative frequency of public TCR beta family members in the study cohort and in an independent approximately 360-donor cohort. In the ex vivo response, HLA-C-restricted CMV-specific TCR beta clonotypes were dominant, and in two of eight donors the single most frequent clonotype came from this HLA-C-restricted group.

Sequenced using an Illumina HiSeq 1500. The raw public reads went through TCRdb reprocessing: fastp at Q25, MiXCR clone calling, in-frame beta chains kept. Rows merge per CDR3 protein into single entries with the most common DNA and genes. Recorded for this sample are 350,000 to 550,000 distinct CDR3 sequences; roughly 31% of them occurred a single time. The top ten clones comprise around 15% of the sample. For this clonotype: Its antigen is unknown. No much larger clonotype is one base removed from it; base qualities were not supplied.

The specimen was PBMCs. The receptor was isolated from a human donor in good health (CMV status not recorded). Some clones in this sample may be carry-over from other donors' samples.

The CDR3 reads CSARGQTNTEAFF. The DNA sequence follows: TGCAGTGCTAGAGGACAGACCAACACTGAAGCTTTCTTT. The chain is encoded by TRBV20-1 joined to TRBJ1-1; the D gene is perhaps TRBD1, on 5 matching bases. Relative to germline, V is 1 base shorter and J is 2 bases shorter, with 8 bases between their ends. Based on the germline V gene (reference sequence), the CDR1 and CDR2 sequences are DFQATT and SNEGSKA. The CDR3 contains 13 residues, cysteine and phenylalanine counted. Only CDR3 DNA is held: 39 bases, read in frame from base 1.